Listed below are T cell receptor beta chains from one sample, sequenced in a study of blood T cell repertoires in COVID-19. The method was immunoSEQ multiplex PCR; TCRdb's version includes in-frame clones alone and lacks a portion of them. The sample holds around 94,000 clones, around 84% seen once. Material: peripheral blood. The receptors were gathered from a middle-aged man with active or convalescent COVID-19. Each CDR3 is given with its conserved first and last residue. The D gene is left open where the match is weak. The listing skips clone size in some rows; elsewhere it reads once, few, many or a size class.

CDR3 DNA: TGTGCCAGCAACCCTGGAGACAGAGACTATGGCTACACCTTC
CDR3 protein: CASNPGDRDYGYTF
J gene: TRBJ1-2
V gene: TRBV9
CDR3 length: 14
clone size: -
D gene: -

CDR3 DNA: TGTGCCAGCAGTTCTGGACAGGGACTGACCAATGAGCAGTTCTTC
CDR3 protein: CASSSGQGLTNEQFF
J gene: TRBJ2-1
V gene: TRBV6-6
CDR3 length: 15
clone size: many
D gene: TRBD1

CDR3 DNA: TGTGCCAGCAGTGGAGTCCCCCGGGATACGCAGTATTTT
CDR3 protein: CASSGVPRDTQYF
J gene: TRBJ2-3
V gene: TRBV2
CDR3 length: 13
clone size: -
D gene: -

CDR3 DNA: TGCGCCAGCAGCCAAGAAGGCGTTGGAGGATCTGGGGCCAACGTCCTGACTTTC
CDR3 protein: CASSQEGVGGSGANVLTF
J gene: TRBJ2-6
V gene: TRBV4-1
CDR3 length: 18
clone size: -
D gene: -

CDR3 DNA: TGTGCCAGCTCACAGGACAGGTCATCCCGGCCCCAGCATTTT
CDR3 protein: CASSQDRSSRPQHF
J gene: TRBJ1-5
V gene: TRBV18
CDR3 length: 14
clone size: -
D gene: TRBD1

CDR3 DNA: TGTGCCAGCAGTGAAGGGAGTCACACCGGGGAGCTGTTTTTT
CDR3 protein: CASSEGSHTGELFF
J gene: TRBJ2-2
V gene: TRBV2
CDR3 length: 14
clone size: once
D gene: -

CDR3 DNA: TGTGCCAGCAGCCCCGGGCAGGGGGCCTACGAGCAGTACTTC
CDR3 protein: CASSPGQGAYEQYF
J gene: TRBJ2-7
V gene: TRBV28
CDR3 length: 14
clone size: -
D gene: TRBD1

CDR3 DNA: TGTGCCAGCAGCTTCCGCTCGACTAGCGGGGGGGCTCGTGGTACGCAGTATTTT
CDR3 protein: CASSFRSTSGGARGTQYF
J gene: TRBJ2-3
V gene: TRBV7-2
CDR3 length: 18
clone size: -
D gene: TRBD2

CDR3 DNA: TGTGCCAGCAGCCCCACCGGGACAGGAGGAGAAAAACTGTTTTTT
CDR3 protein: CASSPTGTGGEKLFF
J gene: TRBJ1-4
V gene: TRBV6-6
CDR3 length: 15
clone size: -
D gene: TRBD1

CDR3 DNA: TGTGCCAGCTCACCCCCGCAGTGGAACACTGAAGCTTTCTTT
CDR3 protein: CASSPPQWNTEAFF
J gene: TRBJ1-1
V gene: TRBV18
CDR3 length: 14
clone size: -
D gene: -

CDR3 DNA: TGTGCCAGCAGCTTAGTGGTACTAGCGGGGGGCGCGAACACCGGGGAGCTGTTTTTT
CDR3 protein: CASSLVVLAGGANTGELFF
J gene: TRBJ2-2
V gene: TRBV7-2
CDR3 length: 19
clone size: -
D gene: TRBD2

CDR3 DNA: TGTGCCAGCAGCTCAAACCCCCTGGGACAGGTCAGGAATGAGCAGTTCTTC
CDR3 protein: CASSSNPLGQVRNEQFF
J gene: TRBJ2-1
V gene: TRBV9
CDR3 length: 17
clone size: -
D gene: TRBD1

CDR3 DNA: TGTGCCAGCAGCTTCGGGTCTAACTATGGCTACACCTTC
CDR3 protein: CASSFGSNYGYTF
J gene: TRBJ1-2
V gene: TRBV5-6
CDR3 length: 13
clone size: -
D gene: -

CDR3 DNA: TGTGCCAGCACGGGCAGCTATAATTCACCCCTCCACTTT
CDR3 protein: CASTGSYNSPLHF
J gene: TRBJ1-6
V gene: TRBV7-9
CDR3 length: 13
clone size: -
D gene: -

CDR3 DNA: TGTGCCAGCAGCCCTCCGGGGAACTCCTACAATGAGCAGTTCTTC
CDR3 protein: CASSPPGNSYNEQFF
J gene: TRBJ2-1
V gene: TRBV7-2
CDR3 length: 15
clone size: -
D gene: -

CDR3 DNA: TGTGCCAGCAGCTCGGGACTAGCGAACACCGGGGAGCTGTTTTTT
CDR3 protein: CASSSGLANTGELFF
J gene: TRBJ2-2
V gene: TRBV7-2
CDR3 length: 15
clone size: few
D gene: TRBD2

CDR3 DNA: TGCGCCAGCAGTACGGGGGGGGAGACCCAGTACTTC
CDR3 protein: CASSTGGETQYF
J gene: TRBJ2-5
V gene: TRBV10-2
CDR3 length: 12
clone size: few
D gene: TRBD2

CDR3 DNA: TGTGCCAGCAGCCAAGCGGGGGGCCGATCGACCCAGTACTTC
CDR3 protein: CASSQAGGRSTQYF
J gene: TRBJ2-5
V gene: TRBV3-1/TRBV3-2
CDR3 length: 14
clone size: -
D gene: -

CDR3 DNA: TGTGCCAGCAGCGTTGAGAGCGGCCAGCCCCAGCATTTT
CDR3 protein: CASSVESGQPQHF
J gene: TRBJ1-5
V gene: TRBV9
CDR3 length: 13
clone size: -
D gene: -

CDR3 DNA: TGTGCCAGTAGTATCAAAGGGGATTTGTCTGGAAACACCATATATTTT
CDR3 protein: CASSIKGDLSGNTIYF
J gene: TRBJ1-3
V gene: TRBV19
CDR3 length: 16
clone size: -
D gene: -

CDR3 DNA: TGTGCCAGCAGAGGGACAGTTGGAAACTATGGCTACACCTTC
CDR3 protein: CASRGTVGNYGYTF
J gene: TRBJ1-2
V gene: TRBV2
CDR3 length: 14
clone size: -
D gene: TRBD1

CDR3 DNA: TGTGCCAGCAGTTACCTCCTAAGCGGGTTCACAGATACGCAGTATTTT
CDR3 protein: CASSYLLSGFTDTQYF
J gene: TRBJ2-3
V gene: TRBV6-2/TRBV6-3
CDR3 length: 16
clone size: -
D gene: -

CDR3 DNA: TGTGCCAGCCGTCCGGTTGCTAATGAAAAACTGTTTTTT
CDR3 protein: CASRPVANEKLFF
J gene: TRBJ1-4
V gene: TRBV5-5
CDR3 length: 13
clone size: -
D gene: -

CDR3 DNA: TGCGCCAGCAGCTTGGCGACAGGGACTCGAGATACGCAGTATTTT
CDR3 protein: CASSLATGTRDTQYF
J gene: TRBJ2-3
V gene: TRBV5-1
CDR3 length: 15
clone size: -
D gene: -

CDR3 DNA: TGTGCCAGCAGTCCCCAGGGGGTGCAGAACACTGAAGCTTTCTTT
CDR3 protein: CASSPQGVQNTEAFF
J gene: TRBJ1-1
V gene: TRBV6-5
CDR3 length: 15
clone size: -
D gene: TRBD1

CDR3 DNA: TGTGCCAGCAGCCCCCCTGGAGCGGGGGTGAGAGAGACCCAGTACTTC
CDR3 protein: CASSPPGAGVRETQYF
J gene: TRBJ2-5
V gene: TRBV9
CDR3 length: 16
clone size: -
D gene: TRBD2

CDR3 DNA: TGTGCCAGCAGCTTGCAGGGAACTAATGAAAAACTGTTTTTT
CDR3 protein: CASSLQGTNEKLFF
J gene: TRBJ1-4
V gene: TRBV5-8
CDR3 length: 14
clone size: few
D gene: -

CDR3 DNA: TGTGCCAGCAGTGAATGGGACTACCAAGAGACCCAGTACTTC
CDR3 protein: CASSEWDYQETQYF
J gene: TRBJ2-5
V gene: TRBV6-1
CDR3 length: 14
clone size: -
D gene: -

CDR3 DNA: TGTGCCAGCAGGGGGACTAGCGGTCCGGGGGATACGCAGTATTTT
CDR3 protein: CASRGTSGPGDTQYF
J gene: TRBJ2-3
V gene: TRBV6-5
CDR3 length: 15
clone size: -
D gene: TRBD2

CDR3 DNA: TGTGCCACCATGCCTCAGGCCAACTATGGCTACACCTTC
CDR3 protein: CATMPQANYGYTF
J gene: TRBJ1-2
V gene: TRBV27
CDR3 length: 13
clone size: -
D gene: -

CDR3 DNA: TGTGCCAGCAGCCCTACGCCGGGACAGTCGGACACCATATATTTT
CDR3 protein: CASSPTPGQSDTIYF
J gene: TRBJ1-3
V gene: TRBV11-2
CDR3 length: 15
clone size: -
D gene: TRBD1

CDR3 DNA: TGTGCCAGCTCTGGACAAGGGGGACAGGGCTATGGCTACACCTTC
CDR3 protein: CASSGQGGQGYGYTF
J gene: TRBJ1-2
V gene: TRBV18
CDR3 length: 15
clone size: -
D gene: TRBD1

CDR3 DNA: TGTGCCAGCTCACAAGAGGTTGACGCTTTCTTT
CDR3 protein: CASSQEVDAFF
J gene: TRBJ1-1
V gene: TRBV18
CDR3 length: 11
clone size: -
D gene: -

CDR3 DNA: TGTGCCAGCTCACAGACTAGTTTATACAATGAGCAGTTCTTC
CDR3 protein: CASSQTSLYNEQFF
J gene: TRBJ2-1
V gene: TRBV18
CDR3 length: 14
clone size: -
D gene: -

CDR3 DNA: TGTGCCAGCAGCCTTCAGGGCAACACTGAAGCTTTCTTT
CDR3 protein: CASSLQGNTEAFF
J gene: TRBJ1-1
V gene: TRBV9
CDR3 length: 13
clone size: -
D gene: -

CDR3 DNA: TGTGCCAGCTCACCAACTGGAGCCGAGCAGTACTTC
CDR3 protein: CASSPTGAEQYF
J gene: TRBJ2-7
V gene: TRBV18
CDR3 length: 12
clone size: few
D gene: -

CDR3 DNA: TGCGCCAGCAGCGCAGGACAGGGTTTCAATGAGCAGTTCTTC
CDR3 protein: CASSAGQGFNEQFF
J gene: TRBJ2-1
V gene: TRBV5-1
CDR3 length: 14
clone size: -
D gene: TRBD1

CDR3 DNA: TGTGCCAGCAGCCGAAGGGGGGAGGGGGGCTACACCTTC
CDR3 protein: CASSRRGEGGYTF
J gene: TRBJ1-2
V gene: TRBV5-4
CDR3 length: 13
clone size: once
D gene: -

CDR3 DNA: TGTGCCAGCAGCTTATCGACAGGGATTATTTCACCCCTCCACTTT
CDR3 protein: CASSLSTGIISPLHF
J gene: TRBJ1-6
V gene: TRBV7-2
CDR3 length: 15
clone size: -
D gene: TRBD1

CDR3 DNA: TGTGCCAGCAGCCAAGGACAGCCCAACTATGGCTACACCTTC
CDR3 protein: CASSQGQPNYGYTF
J gene: TRBJ1-2
V gene: TRBV5-4
CDR3 length: 14
clone size: -
D gene: -

CDR3 DNA: TGTGCCAGCAGCTTAGAGGCTAGCCGTAATGAGCAGTTCTTC
CDR3 protein: CASSLEASRNEQFF
J gene: TRBJ2-1
V gene: TRBV7-2
CDR3 length: 14
clone size: once
D gene: -

CDR3 DNA: TGTGCCACCAGTGATTACCTGGGACAGGGCCCAAGCGGGGGGTATAATGAGCAGTTCTTC
CDR3 protein: CATSDYLGQGPSGGYNEQFF
J gene: TRBJ2-1
V gene: TRBV24-1
CDR3 length: 20
clone size: -
D gene: -

CDR3 DNA: TGTGCCAGCAGAGCGGCGATCTCCTACGAGCAGTACTTC
CDR3 protein: CASRAAISYEQYF
J gene: TRBJ2-7
V gene: TRBV12-3/TRBV12-4
CDR3 length: 13
clone size: -
D gene: -

CDR3 DNA: TGTGCCAGCAGTCCGGGGGGGGATAATGAAAAACTGTTTTTT
CDR3 protein: CASSPGGDNEKLFF
J gene: TRBJ1-4
V gene: TRBV7-2
CDR3 length: 14
clone size: -
D gene: -

CDR3 DNA: TGTGCCAGCAGCCCCGACCGGGGGACCAACTATGGCTACACCTTC
CDR3 protein: CASSPDRGTNYGYTF
J gene: TRBJ1-2
V gene: TRBV5-4
CDR3 length: 15
clone size: few
D gene: -

CDR3 DNA: TGCGCCAGCAGCCAAGACGGATCCTGGCGGGACCAGTACTTC
CDR3 protein: CASSQDGSWRDQYF
J gene: TRBJ2-5
V gene: TRBV4-1
CDR3 length: 14
clone size: -
D gene: -